These T cell receptor beta chains were read from a single sample in a study of technical replicates of blood from several donors. TCRdb's table, derived via immunoSEQ multiplex PCR, lists solely in-frame clones and lacks some. The repertoire consists of under 90,000 clones, with just over 95% occurring once and the leading ten covering about 0.2%. Sequencing was carried out using T cells isolated from PBMCs. Source of these receptors: a human donor in good health. Each CDR3 is given with its conserved first and last residue. A D gene is named only where the DNA matches it firmly.

V	J	length	D	CDR3
TRBV6-5	TRBJ1-4	14	NA	CASRTGDSFEKLFF
TRBV27	TRBJ1-1	15	NA	CASSLLQGLNTEAFF
TRBV19	TRBJ2-2	17	TRBD1	CASSPTPGTANTGELFF
TRBV27	TRBJ2-3	15	TRBD1	CASSFGTGLADTQYF
TRBV18	TRBJ1-5	13	NA	CASSPRGDQPQHF
TRBV11-2	TRBJ2-3	16	NA	CASSSTSGLSRGTQYF
TRBV29-1	TRBJ2-3	15	TRBD1	CSVEATGQGADTQYF
TRBV2	TRBJ2-2	16	TRBD2	CASSDGGGLGTGELFF
TRBV5-1	TRBJ2-5	17	TRBD2	CASSLAYGGGPSETQYF
TRBV7-6	TRBJ1-1	13	NA	CASLGGGSTEAFF
TRBV7-9	TRBJ2-7	15	NA	CASSTAWGRSYEQYF
TRBV5-6	TRBJ2-7	13	NA	CASSSGGTHEQYF
TRBV9	TRBJ1-1	15	NA	CASSSLGSGGTEAFF
TRBV2	TRBJ1-5	13	TRBD1	CASSGQGNQPQHF
TRBV6-1	TRBJ2-7	14	TRBD1	CASSPSGTGTEQYF
TRBV21-1	TRBJ1-6	17	NA	CASSKEIPAGYNSPLHF
TRBV4-2	TRBJ2-1	19	NA	CASSQERGGVKSSYNEQFF
TRBV27	TRBJ2-7	16	TRBD1	CASSLTPTGVTYEQYF
TRBV5-4	TRBJ2-3	14	TRBD2	CASSIAGSTDTQYF
TRBV12-5	TRBJ2-2	19	TRBD2	CASGSRGLAGTWGTGELFF
TRBV2	TRBJ2-7	15	NA	CASSDGAGQSYEQYF
TRBV6-1	TRBJ2-7	17	TRBD1	CASSVYSMGQVNYEQYF
TRBV5-6	TRBJ1-2	13	TRBD1	CASSQDRGYGYTF
TRBV14	TRBJ1-2	14	NA	CASSPREPGYGYTF
TRBV10-3	TRBJ1-4	15	NA	CAADGDRGINEKLFF
TRBV10-3	TRBJ2-3	13	NA	CAITREGTDTQYF
TRBV19	TRBJ1-5	15	TRBD1	CASSITGGFNQPQHF
TRBV7-9	TRBJ1-2	13	NA	CASSLELNYGYTF
TRBV4-1	TRBJ2-7	15	NA	CASSSGTTRSYEQYF
TRBV5-6	TRBJ1-1	13	NA	CASSLPGNTEAFF
TRBV30	TRBJ1-4	15	NA	CAWSVPGLTGEKLFF